Detailed here is one T cell receptor beta chain. Its specificity is not known. The data were obtained in a study of metastatic and nonmetastatic thyroid tumors. Study at large: The study looked at repertoires side by side in blood and in tumor or nodule tissue from malignant and benign thyroid patients. Study-wide points: Across blood and tumor, TCR beta diversity in malignant thyroid tumors was reportedly significantly higher than in benign nodules.

In the original analysis: The authors used CDR3 differences across clinicopathological groups to build a distant-metastasis classifier for papillary thyroid cancer. From the PCR reads, TCRdb re-called clones with MiXCR. The V and J calls reflect TCRdb's pipeline rather than the authors' work. The sample lists about 32,000 clones, roughly a third seen once, with about 15% in the top ten. Not a single patient had been given any form of treatment at any point before undergoing thyroid surgery. The TCR originated in a female donor with papillary thyroid cancer or a benign thyroid nodule (not recorded which). Some clones in this sample may be carry-over from other donors' samples. Sequenced material: tumor tissue.

In DNA form, the CDR3 reads TGTGCCAGCCAATTTAGCGGGAGATCAACAGATACGCAGTATTTT. This codes for CASQFSGRSTDTQYF. The chain has TRBV27 and TRBJ2-3; 9 positions match TRBD2. The trim removed 8 bases at V and 3 bases at J, leaving 9 bases unmatched. Germline values: CDR1 MNHEY, CDR2 SMNVEV (reference sequence). The CDR3 sequence is 15 residues long.